The sample holds many counts of the clone carrying this TCR beta chain. The second PCR ran about 6 to 12 cycles with a sample-barcoded 5' primer and J-beta primers. TCRdb re-called the 5' RACE reads through MiXCR, storing one row per CDR3 protein. The sample yields 870,000 or so distinct CDR3 sequences, less than 35% seen once. These data come from a study of blood T cells in healthy people across ages. This CDR3 spans 14 amino acids. V lost 2 bases, J lost 7 bases, and 12 bases lay in between. Germline loops: CDR1 MDHEN, CDR2 SYDVKM. The rearrangement uses TRBV28 and TRBJ2-1; no reliable D call. The sequencing sample was made of blood. This clonotype was sampled from a woman older than 75 in good health. CDR3 region: CASSLVAGRNEQFF. As DNA, the CDR3 is TGTGCCAGCAGTTTAGTAGCTGGTAGGAATGAGCAGTTCTTC.